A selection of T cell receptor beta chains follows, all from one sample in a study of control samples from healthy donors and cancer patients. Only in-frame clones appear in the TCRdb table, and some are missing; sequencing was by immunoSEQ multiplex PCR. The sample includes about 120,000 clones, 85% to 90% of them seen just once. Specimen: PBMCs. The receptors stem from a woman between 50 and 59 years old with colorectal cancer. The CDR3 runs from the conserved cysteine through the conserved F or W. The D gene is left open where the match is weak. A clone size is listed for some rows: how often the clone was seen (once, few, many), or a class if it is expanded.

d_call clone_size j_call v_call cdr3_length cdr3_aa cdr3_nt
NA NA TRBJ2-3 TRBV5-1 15 CASSLEPSNTDTQYF TGCGCCAGCAGCTTGGAACCGTCTAACACAGATACGCAGTATTTT
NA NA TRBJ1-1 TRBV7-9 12 CASSLDLGLAFF TGTGCCAGCAGCTTAGATCTTGGGTTGGCTTTCTTT
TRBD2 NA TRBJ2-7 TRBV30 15 CAWSRSGGVPYEQYF TGTGCCTGGAGTAGGAGTGGGGGGGTCCCCTACGAGCAGTACTTC
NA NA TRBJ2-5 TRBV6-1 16 CASSAPKTPRQETQYF TGTGCCAGCAGTGCTCCAAAGACTCCACGCCAAGAGACCCAGTACTTC
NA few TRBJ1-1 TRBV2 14 CASGGGGLDTEAFF TGTGCCAGCGGAGGGGGGGGCCTAGACACTGAAGCTTTCTTT
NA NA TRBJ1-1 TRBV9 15 CASSVVGQQNTEAFF TGTGCCAGCAGCGTAGTTGGACAGCAGAACACTGAAGCTTTCTTT
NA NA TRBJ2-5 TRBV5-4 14 CASSLAGQGETQYF TGTGCCAGCAGCTTGGCGGGCCAAGGAGAGACCCAGTACTTC
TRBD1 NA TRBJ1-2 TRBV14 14 CASSAGTGGLSYTF TGTGCCAGCAGCGCCGGGACAGGGGGTCTAAGCTACACCTTC
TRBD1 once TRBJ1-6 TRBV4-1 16 CASSQESGTGNSPLHF TGCGCCAGCAGCCAAGAGTCCGGGACAGGGAATTCACCCCTCCACTTT
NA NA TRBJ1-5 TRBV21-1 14 CASSKNRGGQPQHF TGTGCCAGCAGCAAAAATAGGGGCGGTCAGCCCCAGCATTTT
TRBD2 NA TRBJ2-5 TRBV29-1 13 CSVVTSGQETQYF TGCAGCGTTGTAACTAGCGGACAAGAGACCCAGTACTTC
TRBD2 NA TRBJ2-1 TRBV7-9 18 CASSLGRSSGRAYNEQFF TGTGCCAGCAGCTTAGGTAGGTCTAGCGGGAGGGCCTACAATGAGCAGTTCTTC
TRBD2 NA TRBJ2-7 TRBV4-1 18 CASSQGIGTSGKVYEQYF TGCGCCAGCAGCCAAGGGATCGGGACTAGCGGGAAAGTATACGAGCAGTACTTC
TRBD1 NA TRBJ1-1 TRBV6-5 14 CASSSRTGGTEAFF TGTGCCAGCAGTTCGCGGACAGGGGGTACTGAAGCTTTCTTT
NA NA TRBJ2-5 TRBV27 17 CASSPWAGGQVWETQYF TGTGCCAGCAGTCCCTGGGCCGGGGGTCAGGTCTGGGAGACCCAGTACTTC
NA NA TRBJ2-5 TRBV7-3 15 CASSQGSPGRETQYF TGTGCCAGCAGCCAAGGGTCTCCGGGAAGGGAGACCCAGTACTTC
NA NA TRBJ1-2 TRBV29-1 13 CSVAGSELRGYTF TGCAGCGTAGCAGGATCCGAATTGCGCGGCTACACCTTC
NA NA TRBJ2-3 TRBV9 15 CASSVALRSTDTQYF TGTGCCAGCAGCGTAGCGCTGAGGAGTACAGATACGCAGTATTTT
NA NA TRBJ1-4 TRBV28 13 CATQRGGDEKLFF TGTGCCACCCAAAGGGGGGGGGATGAAAAACTGTTTTTT
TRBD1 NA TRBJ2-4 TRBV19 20 CASSGGQGAPEIKAKNIQYF TGTGCCAGTAGTGGGGGACAGGGGGCCCCTGAAATAAAAGCCAAAAACATTCAGTACTTC
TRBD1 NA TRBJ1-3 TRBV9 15 CASSEHRTGADTIYF TGTGCCAGCAGCGAGCATAGGACAGGGGCGGACACCATATATTTT
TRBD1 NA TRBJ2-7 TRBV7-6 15 CASSLRWTGGDEQYF TGTGCCAGCAGCTTACGGTGGACAGGGGGCGACGAGCAGTACTTC